In its sample, the clone carrying this T cell receptor beta chain was seen a few times. No antigen is known for it. Relative to the germline gene, one junction end is altered; a read error may explain this. The data are from a study of tumor and adjacent non-tumor tissue in lung cancer. Background on the study: On average, productive TCRbeta reads reached about 4.4 million per sample. Overall study results and limits: Tumor repertoires had a smaller top 100 clone share than normal lung. TCR diversity was significantly greater in tumor than normal lung tissue.

A modified ARM-PCR protocol with three rounds of nested PCR amplified TCRbeta. TCRdb re-derived calls from the multiplex PCR reads in MiXCR, one entry per CDR3 protein. This table has roughly 76,000 distinct CDR3 sequences, roughly 75% appearing once. This sample's RNA came from whole unsorted tissue. Newly diagnosed lung cancer patients had thoracic surgery in China, August–late 2014, without prior chemotherapy. Sequencing was performed on lung tumor tissue. The sequence was collected from a woman in her 70s with non-small cell lung cancer.

CDR3 loop: CASSTRTENTEVFF. The DNA for the CDR3 is TGCGCCAGCAGCACACGCACAGAGAACACTGAAGTTTTCTTT. J is TRBJ1-1 and V is TRBV4-1; D call uncertain. Germline lookup yields CDR1 MGHRA and CDR2 YSYEKL. The CDR3 has 14 amino acids.